The text below deals with one T cell receptor (beta chain). This entry belongs to a study of OX40 agonist ivuxolimab in advanced cancers. The method was immunoSEQ multiplex PCR; TCRdb's version includes in-frame clones alone and lacks a portion of them. The sample holds more than 55,000 clones, 77% seen once. CDR3 length: 13 residues. Trimming removed 3 bases from V and 9 bases from J, with 14 bases in between. The germline V gene has CDR1 MNHNS and CDR2 SASEGT. The sequences come from CD4+ or CD8+ T cells sorted from blood, collected in a trial of the OX40 agonist ivuxolimab. The TCR comes from an adult with an advanced solid tumor such as melanoma, head and neck, liver or kidney cancer. The chain recombines TRBV6-1 with TRBJ1-2; TRBD1 might be the D (5 bases). DNA of the CDR3: TGTGCCAGCAGTGATTTGGGGGGAGTGAGCTACACCTTC. Residues: CASSDLGGVSYTF.